This TCR beta chain was documented in a study of T cells in Graves' hyperthyroidism and ophthalmopathy (dated by TCRdb to about 2019). General notes on the study: Peripheral blood was sampled at the time of initial diagnosis, prior to any treatment. Once sampling was done, hyperthyroidism patients were given methimazole at a starting dose of 30 mg daily, whereas ophthalmopathy patients were given high-dose intravenous methylprednisolone. The paper describes TCR Vbeta CDR3 sequencing of about 140 peripheral blood samples, made up of 43 ophthalmopathy patients, approximately 73 hyperthyroidism patients and around 17 progressor patients. An independent validation cohort of 18 to 20 hyperthyroidism patients and about 15 patients who later progressed to ophthalmopathy tested prospective prediction of ophthalmopathy. A discovery cohort of roughly 96 patients, approximately 45 with Graves' ophthalmopathy and under 60 with stable Graves' hyperthyroidism, was used to find distinguishing TCR V-J signatures. The study also compared thyroid tissue and blood T-cell repertoires from about six Graves' hyperthyroidism patients. For training and testing, the 95 to 100 patients in the discovery cohort were randomly divided in a 7:3 ratio.

Many counts were recorded for this clonotype. Its antigen is currently not known. It has no much larger one-base neighbor in the sample; base qualities were not kept. Amplification of TCR beta CDR3 regions was carried out from RNA transcripts. For the first round of RT-PCR on the TCR CDR3, the HTBI primer set was used together with the Qiagen OneStep RT-PCR kit. Libraries were constructed in a second round of multiplex PCR, after which size selection and purification were carried out. Libraries were sequenced paired-end with 100 bp reads on an Illumina HiSeq2000. The original pipeline was this. SOAPnuke was used to process the raw data, with reads discarded if the reads contained adapters or uncalled bases, had a mean Phred below 15, or lacked an exact constant-primer or identifier match. COPE v1.2.5 was used to merge the high-quality paired reads, and each unique nucleotide sequence was defined as a clonotype. MiTCR v1.1 was used to align the clonotypes against IMGT TRBV, TRBD and TRBJ reference segments. The analysis included only V-J combinations with a frequency above 0.0001, which together covered approximately 99% of the repertoires. A TCS score was defined as the ratio of F50 (clonal expansion) to E x V (chaos), with BLOSUM62-based TCRdist applied between CDR3 peptides within each V-J. Welch's t-statistics and random forest reduced around 510 V-J features to roughly 13, which were used in a naive Bayes classifier (R e1071). TCRdb took the public reads, trimmed them with fastp at Q25, ran MiXCR for clone calling and kept in-frame beta chains. Under each unique CDR3 protein, matching rows form one entry showing the most common genes and DNA. Clone size and V and J calls follow TCRdb, not the original study. Present in this sample are roughly 740,000 distinct CDR3 sequences, over 15% of which were seen just once. The ten top clones hold 8.4% of the sample.

Stable Graves' hyperthyroidism was defined as no progression to ophthalmopathy during 18 months of follow-up. Hyperthyroidism patients were newly diagnosed, with disease duration under 2 months, and aged 18 to 65 years. The study excluded patients with uncontrolled infections, other autoimmune diseases, pregnancy or lactation. Diagnoses were based on clinical symptoms, serum thyroxine and TRAb, thyroid ultrasound and orbital computed tomography. PBMCs were separated from roughly 10 ml of fresh peripheral blood using Ficoll-Paque density gradient centrifugation. Trizol reagent was used to extract total RNA, and RNA quality was then checked on an Agilent 2100 Bioanalyzer. Counted from cysteine to phenylalanine, this CDR3 has 15 amino acids. Left in the record is the CDR3 DNA by itself, 45 bases read in frame from the first base. As encoded in the germline V gene, CDR1 is MNHEY while CDR2 is SVGAGI. V loses 4 bases, J loses 0 bases, and the germline ends lie 12 bases apart.

What the work shows at the level of the full study, not this receptor alone: In validation, progression to ophthalmopathy was predicted by the model with 70.59% sensitivity and roughly 72% specificity, a median of about 6.8 months before onset. A model built on a 13 V-J signature distinguished ophthalmopathy from stable hyperthyroidism, reaching about 89% sensitivity and around 81% specificity in cross-validation and 80%/75% in testing. Blood samples also contained most of the expanded thyroid clonotypes (frequency above 0.001), which suggests that blood repertoires may reflect thyroid immune responses. No statistical method was used to fix the sample size in advance, and group allocation was not hidden from the investigators.

In this chain, TRBV6-5 is recombined with TRBJ1-1, with a tentative D gene TRBD1 over 5 matching bases. This TCR was recovered from a man aged 18 to 30 with Graves' hyperthyroidism. The sequencing input was blood. The CDR3 loop reads CASSLDSYMNTEAFF. The DNA sequence follows: TGTGCCAGCAGTTTAGACAGTTACATGAACACTGAAGCTTTCTTT.